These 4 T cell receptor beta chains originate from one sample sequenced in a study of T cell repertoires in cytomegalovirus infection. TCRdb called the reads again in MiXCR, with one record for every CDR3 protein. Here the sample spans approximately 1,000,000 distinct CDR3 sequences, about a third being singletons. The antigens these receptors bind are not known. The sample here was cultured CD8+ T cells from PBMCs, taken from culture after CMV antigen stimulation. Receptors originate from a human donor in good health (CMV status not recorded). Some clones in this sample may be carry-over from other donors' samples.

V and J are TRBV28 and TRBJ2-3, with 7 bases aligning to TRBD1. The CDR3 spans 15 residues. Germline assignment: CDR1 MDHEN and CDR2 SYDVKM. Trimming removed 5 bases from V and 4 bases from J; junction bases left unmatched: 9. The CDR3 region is CASSLSQGNADTQYF. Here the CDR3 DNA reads TGTGCCAGCAGTCTGTCACAGGGGAACGCAGATACGCAGTATTTT.

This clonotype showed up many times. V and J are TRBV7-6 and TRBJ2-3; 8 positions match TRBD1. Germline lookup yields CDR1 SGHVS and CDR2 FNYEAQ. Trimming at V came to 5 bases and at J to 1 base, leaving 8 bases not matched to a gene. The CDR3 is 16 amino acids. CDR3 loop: CASSPPGGPGTDTQYF. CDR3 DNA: TGTGCCAGCAGCCCTCCAGGGGGCCCGGGCACAGATACGCAGTATTTT.

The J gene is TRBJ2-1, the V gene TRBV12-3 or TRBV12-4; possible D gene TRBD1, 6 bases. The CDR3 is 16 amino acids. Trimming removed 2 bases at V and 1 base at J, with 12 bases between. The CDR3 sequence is CASSLISGVSYNEQFF. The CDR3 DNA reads TGTGCCAGCAGTTTAATCTCAGGGGTTTCCTACAATGAGCAGTTCTTC.

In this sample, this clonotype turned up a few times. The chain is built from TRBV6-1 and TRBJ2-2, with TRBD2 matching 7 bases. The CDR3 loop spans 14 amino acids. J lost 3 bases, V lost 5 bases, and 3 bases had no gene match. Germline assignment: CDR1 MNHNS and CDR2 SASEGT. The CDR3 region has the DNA TGTGCCAGCAGTCGGGGGGTTCACACCGGGGAGCTGTTTTTT. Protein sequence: CASSRGVHTGELFF.